This TCR beta chain emerged from a study of beta chain features in type 1 diabetes. The study's findings and limits: Moderately but significantly shorter TCRB CDR3s were found in Type 1 diabetes patients in all four CD4+ subsets.

The entirety of the isolated RNA underwent reverse transcription, so expressed TCRB transcripts were sequenced. Measured with immunoSEQ multiplex PCR; TCRdb has only the in-frame clones, and not every one. The sample holds just over 600,000 clones, roughly 15% seen once. On this clone: The antigen is unknown.

The origin of this receptor is a man in his late teens or twenties in good health. The sample comprised naive CD4+ T cells from blood.

The CDR3 bases are TGCGCCAGCAGCCACAGCGGGTCAACCACCGGGGAGCTGTTTTTT. Protein sequence: CASSHSGSTTGELFF. The V call is TRBV4-1, the J call TRBJ2-2, with a weak D call TRBD2 (6 bases). With 3 bases removed from V and 4 bases from J, the gap between germline ends came to 12 bases. Germline loops: CDR1 MGHRA, CDR2 YSYEKL. CDR3 length: 15 residues.